This T cell receptor beta chain is from a study of regulatory T cells in long-lasting Graves disease. Notes on the study in general: Accuracy may have suffered from the small sample size. Persistent disease exhibited a predilection for TRBV28, TRBJ1-2 and TRBJ2-5.

In regard to this clonotype: Its target is unknown.

Germline assignment: CDR1 MDHEN and CDR2 SYDVKM. The CDR3 totals 16 residues. V lost 6 bases and J lost 7; bases outside the gene matches: 15. iRepertoire HTBI primers and Arm-PCR of CDR3 regions built TCR beta libraries. TCRdb independently ran MiXCR on the multiplex PCR reads; one entry per CDR3 protein. Counted here are roughly 520,000 distinct CDR3 sequences, approximately 12% occurring once; the ten biggest clones make up 8.9%. The time point here: newly diagnosed GD, antithyroid drugs for less than 3 months. PBMCs provided the RNA from which the TCR library was made. These data were also filed under a second study, of T cells in Graves' hyperthyroidism and ophthalmopathy. That paper adds: Each patient was aged 18 to 65 and had newly diagnosed hyperthyroidism of under 2 months' duration. Progression to ophthalmopathy was predicted a median of about 6.6 months early.

The source is a woman in her twenties or thirties with Graves disease. The genes are TRBV28 and TRBJ1-5, with TRBD1 matching 7 bases. The sample here was peripheral blood mononuclear cells (PBMCs), taken at new diagnosis, from a patient treated with antithyroid drugs. CDR3 nucleotides: TGTGCCAGCAGCTCCCCCGGACAGGAGGTTAGGCAGCCCCAGCATTTT. Residues: CASSSPGQEVRQPQHF.